This TCR beta chain was captured in a study of glioma-infiltrating T cells after dendritic cell vaccination. V shed 0 bases and J 5 bases; nucleotides not matched to a gene: 15. Germline V gene sequence: CDR1 MGHRA, CDR2 YSYEKL. The CDR3 is made up of 18 amino acids. Sequenced by immunoSEQ multiplex PCR; TCRdb stores in-frame clones only, minus some. The table shows tens of thousands of clones, with 85% occurring only once. This sample comprised blood, obtained before dendritic cell vaccination. This rearrangement joins TRBV4-1 to TRBJ1-2; 7 bases fit TRBD1. This sequence originates from a human donor with glioblastoma. The CDR3, as DNA: TGCGCCAGCAGCCAAGACAGGGACAGTTCTCGAGGGCTATATGGCTACACCTTC. This encodes CASSQDRDSSRGLYGYTF.